This T cell receptor (beta chain) was identified in a study of long-term antiretroviral therapy in people with HIV. Study outcomes and limitations: With ART, diversity went up but was still lower than in transplant donor controls.

United States facilities provided treatment to all participants with HIV. The junction had 16 bases not matched to a gene; V was cut back by 3 bases and J by 0 bases. Per the germline V gene, CDR1 is KGHSH and CDR2 is LQKENI. This CDR3 comprises 19 residues. immunoSEQ v3.0 was run at survey level. Sequenced by immunoSEQ multiplex PCR; TCRdb stores in-frame clones only, minus some. The sample carries 20,000 or so clones, 76% recorded once. This clone was observed once. Its matching antigen is unknown. The material was unsorted PBMCs, obtained 0.5 years before starting antiretroviral therapy. The genes are TRBV18 and TRBJ2-5, with 7 nucleotides matching TRBD2. The sequence was collected from a woman in her forties or fifties with HIV. In DNA, the CDR3 is TGTGCCAGCTCACCGACGGGAGGCAGGCAACACCGCTACCAAGAGACCCAGTACTTC. It codes for CASSPTGGRQHRYQETQYF.